This T cell receptor beta chain comes out of a study of shared clonotypes between healthy human individuals (dated by TCRdb to the early 2020s). As for the study more broadly: Three men and two women, aged 18 to 49 years, made up the cohort. Per donor, three plates each were used for CD4 naive and CD4 memory, two for CD8 naive, and one for CD8 memory. The study deeply sequenced blood TCR repertoires of about 5 healthy adults to estimate repertoire size and the extent of clonotype sharing between individuals. Leukapheresis yielded between about 0.85 and 10 billion PBMCs per donor. To increase sequencing depth and limit assay-specific biases, TCR repertoire library preparation and sequencing were carried out by different laboratories using diverse techniques.

TCR CDR3 regions were amplified from genomic DNA by multiplex PCR using the deep immunoSEQ assay. For each cell subset, the extracted genomic DNA was distributed evenly across all wells of several immunoSEQ 96-well plates, and each plate served as one replicate. For sorted subsets, each replicate PCR was loaded with roughly 200 ng genomic DNA, equivalent to about 30,000 T cell genomes. The purified libraries were quantified using a Qubit 3.0 fluorometer, sized with a Bioanalyzer 2100, and then quantified again using the KAPA Library Quantification kit. Each immunoSEQ 96-well plate was sequenced on its own single-read 150-cycle Illumina NextSeq 550 flow cell. As for the original processing: Because the immunoSEQ output included only junctional sequences and no quality scores, the filtering could not be the same as the filtering used for full-length reads. To assign V/J genes and CDR3, sequences were annotated against IMGT germline references using PyIR, a Python wrapper for IgBLAST v1.9. Reads were removed for weak V/J assignments (E-value above 1e-6), missing CDR3, stop codons, out-of-frame junctions, or ambiguous translated residues. A V3J clonotype was defined by an identical inferred V gene, J gene, and CDR3 amino acid sequence. The percentage overlap between two repertoires was calculated by dividing the number of shared unique clonotypes by the size of the smaller repertoire. RTK rarefaction, the Chao1 estimator, and Recon v2.1 estimates of unobserved clonotypes were used to assess repertoire richness. OLGA was used to compute generation probabilities for all TCRbeta clonotypes that the gDNA method yielded from a few donors. The source is immuneACCESS, and TCRdb retained only in-frame sequences with V and J called. Part of the clones is not carried over; for the studies checked, unresolved V genes explain less than half of this, and the remainder is unexplained. That table furnishes V, J and clone size, whereas the DNA furnished D and trimming. Present in this sample are about 2.1 million clones, around 93% of which were seen just once. The top ten constitute 1.5% to 2% of the sample.

As regards this clone: Its binding antigen is unknown. Nothing much larger sits one base from this clone, and base qualities are not available.

Overall results and qualifications from the work: Estimated clonotype richness was generally larger for naive than for memory subsets. Only blood was sampled, and tissue TCR repertoires likely differ from those in blood. Pairwise subsampling indicated that sequencing depth was expected to affect the degree of clonotype sharing among donors. Rarefaction of sorted-subset datasets indicated incomplete sequencing despite the large sequencing depth. Higher generation probabilities were observed for clonotypes shared by all four sorted-subset donors than for non-shared clonotypes. Because the study included a small number of donors, the genetic and exposure-history diversity represented was limited. Across several donors, 4.5% to 6.5% of naive CD4, 3.5% of naive CD8, roughly 2.2% of memory CD4, and 0.4% of memory CD8 clonotypes were shared.

For the CD8 naive samples, CD45RO-negative cells were positively selected for CCR7, yielding a CD45RA+CCR7+ population from which TemRA cells were excluded. The donors were healthy, HIV-negative adults who had no recently reported acute infections or vaccinations. Every donor was a Caucasian adult residing in Nashville, Tennessee, USA. Blood was collected by leukapheresis, and PBMCs were isolated by Ficoll-Histopaque density gradient centrifugation and then cryopreserved in liquid nitrogen vapor phase. Analytical flow cytometry was used to check the purity and quantity of every magnetically sorted T cell population. Genomic DNA was isolated from every sorted fraction and measured by UV absorbance on a Nanodrop 2000c. The sample consisted of naive CD8+ T cells from PBMCs. The label giving this sample's cell subset or site can be read as: CD45RA+CCR7+. The clonotype originates from a man between 18 and 35 years old in good health. Some clones in this sample may be carry-over from other donors' samples.

The DNA sequence is given as TGTGCCACCAGCAGAGATAGTTCGGGATTAAACAATGAGCAGTTCTTC. This gives the protein CATSRDSSGLNNEQFF. Recombination joined TRBV15 with TRBJ2-1; perhaps TRBD2 is the D gene, with 5 bases matching. According to the germline V gene (reference sequence), CDR1 reads LNHNV and CDR2 reads YYDKDF. Counted from cysteine to phenylalanine, this CDR3 has 16 amino acids. Of the read, only the CDR3 DNA is kept; its 48 bases are in frame from base 1. Trimming at the junction amounts to 0 bases on V and 5 bases on J, and the germline ends lie 14 bases apart.